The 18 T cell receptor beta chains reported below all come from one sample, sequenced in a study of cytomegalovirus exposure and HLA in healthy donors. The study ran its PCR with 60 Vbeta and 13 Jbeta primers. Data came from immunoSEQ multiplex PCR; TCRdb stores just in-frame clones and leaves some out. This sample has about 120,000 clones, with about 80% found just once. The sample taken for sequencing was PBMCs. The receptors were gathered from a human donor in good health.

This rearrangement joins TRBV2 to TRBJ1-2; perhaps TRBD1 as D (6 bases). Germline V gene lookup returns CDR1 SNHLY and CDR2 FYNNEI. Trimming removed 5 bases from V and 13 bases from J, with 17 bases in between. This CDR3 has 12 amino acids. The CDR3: CASSPQGHSGTF. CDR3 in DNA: TGTGCCAGCAGTCCACAGGGTCACAGCGGCACCTTC. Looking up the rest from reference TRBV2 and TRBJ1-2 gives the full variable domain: EPEVTQTPSHQVTQMGQEVILRCVPISNHLYFYWYRQILGQKVEFLVSFYNNEISEKSEIFDDQFSVERPDGSNFTLKIRSTKLEDSAMYFCASSPQGHSGTFGSGTRLTVV.

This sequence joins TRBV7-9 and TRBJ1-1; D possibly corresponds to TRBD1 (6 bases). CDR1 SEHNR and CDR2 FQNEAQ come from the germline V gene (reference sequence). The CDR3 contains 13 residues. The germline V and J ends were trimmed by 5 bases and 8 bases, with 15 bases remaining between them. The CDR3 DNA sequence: TGTGCCAGCAGCCATGTACAGGGTCCCGAAGCTTTCTTT. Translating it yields CASSHVQGPEAFF.

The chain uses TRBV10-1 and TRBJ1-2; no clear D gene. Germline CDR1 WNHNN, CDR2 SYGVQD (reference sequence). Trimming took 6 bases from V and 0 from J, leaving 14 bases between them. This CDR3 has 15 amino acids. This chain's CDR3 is CASRLVVGSNYGYTF. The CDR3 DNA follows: TGCGCCAGCAGACTCGTTGTGGGCTCTAACTATGGCTACACCTTC.

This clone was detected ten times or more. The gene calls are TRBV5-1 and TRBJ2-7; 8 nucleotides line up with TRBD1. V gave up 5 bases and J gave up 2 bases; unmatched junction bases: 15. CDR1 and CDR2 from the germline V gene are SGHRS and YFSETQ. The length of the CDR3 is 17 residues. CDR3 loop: CASRTLPGGGIPYEQYF. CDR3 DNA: TGCGCCAGCAGAACTTTGCCAGGGGGCGGAATCCCCTACGAGCAGTACTTC.

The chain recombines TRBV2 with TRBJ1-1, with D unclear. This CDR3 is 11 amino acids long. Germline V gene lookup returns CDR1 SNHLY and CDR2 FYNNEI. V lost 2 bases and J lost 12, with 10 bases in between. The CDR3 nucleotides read TGTGCCAGCAGTGAAACAGCTGAGTCTTTCTTT. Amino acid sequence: CASSETAESFF.

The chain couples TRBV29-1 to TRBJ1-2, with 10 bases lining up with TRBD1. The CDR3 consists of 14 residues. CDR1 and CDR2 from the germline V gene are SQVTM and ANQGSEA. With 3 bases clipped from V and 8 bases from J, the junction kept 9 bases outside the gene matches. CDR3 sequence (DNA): TGCAGCGTTGACCCCCGACAGGGGGCGGGGGGCTACACCTTC. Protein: CSVDPRQGAGGYTF.

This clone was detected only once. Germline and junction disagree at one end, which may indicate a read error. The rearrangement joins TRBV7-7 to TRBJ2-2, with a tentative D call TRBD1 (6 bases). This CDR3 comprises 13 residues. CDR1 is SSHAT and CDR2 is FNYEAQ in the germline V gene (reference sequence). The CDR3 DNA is TGTGCTAGCAGCACAAACAGGGCCGGGGAGCTGTTTTTT. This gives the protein CASSTNRAGELFF.

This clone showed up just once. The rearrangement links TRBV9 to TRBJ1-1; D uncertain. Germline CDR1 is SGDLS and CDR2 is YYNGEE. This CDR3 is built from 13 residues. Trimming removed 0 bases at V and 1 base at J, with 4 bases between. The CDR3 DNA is TGTGCCAGCAGCGTAGTTCAGAACACTGAAGCTTTCTTT. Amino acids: CASSVVQNTEAFF.

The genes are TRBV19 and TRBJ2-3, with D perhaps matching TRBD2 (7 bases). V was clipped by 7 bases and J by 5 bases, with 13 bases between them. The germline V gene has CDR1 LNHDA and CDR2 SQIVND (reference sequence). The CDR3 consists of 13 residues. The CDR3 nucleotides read TGTGCCAGTACTGGGGGGGCCGGAGATACGCAGTATTTT. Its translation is CASTGGAGDTQYF. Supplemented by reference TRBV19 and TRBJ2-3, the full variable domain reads DGGITQSPKYLFRKEGQNVTLSCEQNLNHDAMYWYRQDPGQGLRLIYYSQIVNDFQKGDIAEGYSVSREKKESFPLTVTSAQKNPTAFYLCASTGGAGDTQYFGPGTRLTVL.

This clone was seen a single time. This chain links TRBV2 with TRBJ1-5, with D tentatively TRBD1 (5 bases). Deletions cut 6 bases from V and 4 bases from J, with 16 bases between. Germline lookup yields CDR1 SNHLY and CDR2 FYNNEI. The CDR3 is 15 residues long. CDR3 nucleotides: TGTGCCAGCAGCGAGTTACGACAGACAAATCAGCCCCAGCATTTT. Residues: CASSELRQTNQPQHF.

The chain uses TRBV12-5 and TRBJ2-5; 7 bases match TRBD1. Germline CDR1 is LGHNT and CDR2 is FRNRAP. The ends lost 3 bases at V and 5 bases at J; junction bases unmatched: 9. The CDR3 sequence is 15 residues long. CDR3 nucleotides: TGTGCTAGTGGTTTCGACAGGGCCCCTGGGGAGACCCAGTACTTC. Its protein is CASGFDRAPGETQYF.

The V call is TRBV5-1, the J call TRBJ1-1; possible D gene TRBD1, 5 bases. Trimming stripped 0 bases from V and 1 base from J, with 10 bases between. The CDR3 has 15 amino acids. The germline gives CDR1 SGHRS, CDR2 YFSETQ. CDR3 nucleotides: TGCGCCAGCAGCTTGGCGGGGACTGCGAACACTGAAGCTTTCTTT. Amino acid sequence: CASSLAGTANTEAFF.

The CDR3 here is CASSERQGSSTDTQYF. The CDR3 coding sequence is TGTGCCAGCAGTGAAAGACAGGGGAGTTCGACAGATACGCAGTATTTT. V is TRBV2 and J is TRBJ2-3, with 8 nucleotides matching TRBD1. CDR1 SNHLY and CDR2 FYNNEI come from the germline V gene. V was pared by 2 bases and J by 3 bases, with 7 bases of the junction left unmatched. The CDR3 runs 16 residues.

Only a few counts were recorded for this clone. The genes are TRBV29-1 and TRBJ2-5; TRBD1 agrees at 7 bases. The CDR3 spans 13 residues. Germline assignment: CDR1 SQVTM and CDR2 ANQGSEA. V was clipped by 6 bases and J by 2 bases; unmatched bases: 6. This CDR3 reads CSVIPGQQETQYF. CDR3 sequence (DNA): TGCAGCGTAATACCGGGACAGCAAGAGACCCAGTACTTC.

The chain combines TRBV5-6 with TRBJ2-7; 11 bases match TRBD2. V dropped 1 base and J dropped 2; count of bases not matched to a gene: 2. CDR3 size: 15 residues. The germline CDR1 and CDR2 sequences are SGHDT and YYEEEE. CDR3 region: CASSLTSGGTYEQYF. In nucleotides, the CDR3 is TGTGCCAGCAGCTTGACTAGCGGGGGAACCTACGAGCAGTACTTC.

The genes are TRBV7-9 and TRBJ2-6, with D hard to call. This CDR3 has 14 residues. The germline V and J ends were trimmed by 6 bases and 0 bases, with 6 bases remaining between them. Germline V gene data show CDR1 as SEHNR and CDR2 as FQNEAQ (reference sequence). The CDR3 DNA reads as TGTGCCAGCAGGTCCCTCTCTGGGGCCAACGTCCTGACTTTC. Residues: CASRSLSGANVLTF.

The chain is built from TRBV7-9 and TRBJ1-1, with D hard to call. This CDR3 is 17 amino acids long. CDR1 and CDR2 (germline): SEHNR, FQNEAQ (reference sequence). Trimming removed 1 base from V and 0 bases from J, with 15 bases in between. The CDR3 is CASSLGAGSFMNTEAFF. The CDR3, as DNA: TGTGCCAGCAGCTTAGGGGCAGGAAGTTTTATGAACACTGAAGCTTTCTTT. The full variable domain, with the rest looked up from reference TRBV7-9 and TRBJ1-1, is DTGVSQNPRHKITKRGQNVTFRCDPISEHNRLYWYRQTLGQGPEFLTYFQNEAQLEKSRLLSDRFSAERPKGSFSTLEIQRTEQGDSAMYLCASSLGAGSFMNTEAFFGQGTRLTVV.

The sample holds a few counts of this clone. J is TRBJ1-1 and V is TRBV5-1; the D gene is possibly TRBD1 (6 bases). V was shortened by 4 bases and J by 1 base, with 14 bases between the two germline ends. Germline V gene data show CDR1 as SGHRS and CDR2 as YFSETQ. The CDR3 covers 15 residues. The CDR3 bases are TGCGCCAGCAGCGTGGGGGGCGCCGGGAACACTGAAGCTTTCTTT. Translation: CASSVGGAGNTEAFF.